A single sample is the source of the 21 T cell receptor beta chains below, sequenced in a study of OX40 agonist ivuxolimab in advanced cancers. The method was immunoSEQ multiplex PCR; TCRdb's version includes in-frame clones alone and lacks a portion of them. The sample has roughly 67,000 clones, around 83% seen once. The specimen was CD4+ or CD8+ T cells sorted from blood, collected in a trial of the OX40 agonist ivuxolimab. The receptors were gathered from an adult with an advanced solid tumor such as melanoma, head and neck, liver or kidney cancer.

This clone was observed a few times. V is TRBV4-1 and J is TRBJ1-1, with D tentatively TRBD1 (5 bases). This CDR3 contains 16 residues. V was cut by 3 bases and J by 2 bases, with 16 bases left in between. CDR1 MGHRA and CDR2 YSYEKL come from the germline V gene. CDR3 residues: CASSHMSRGDNTEAFF. CDR3 nucleotide sequence: TGCGCCAGCAGCCACATGTCCCGGGGCGATAACACTGAAGCTTTCTTT.

This chain joins TRBV29-1 and TRBJ2-2; possible D gene TRBD1, 7 bases. Per the germline V gene, CDR1 is SQVTM and CDR2 is ANQGSEA. This CDR3 has 13 residues. Trimming left V 6 bases short and J 4 bases short, with 12 bases between. DNA for the CDR3: TGCAGCGTAGGCAGGGGGGTCACCGGGGAGCTGTTTTTT. Its translation: CSVGRGVTGELFF.

The CDR3 loop reads CASSLGGGERQPQHF. DNA for the CDR3: TGTGCCAGCAGTTTAGGGGGGGGAGAACGACAGCCCCAGCATTTT. The chain links TRBV28 to TRBJ1-5, with D perhaps TRBD1 (5 bases). The CDR3 sequence is 15 residues long. Germline assignment: CDR1 MDHEN and CDR2 SYDVKM. Trimming left V 2 bases short and J 7 bases short, with 15 bases between.

The rearrangement uses TRBV5-4 and TRBJ1-1, with D uncertain. The CDR3 covers 14 residues. Germline assignment: CDR1 SGHNT and CDR2 YYREEE (reference sequence). The V and J ends lost 4 bases and 1 base respectively, with 11 bases between them. The chain's CDR3 is CASSPAQTNTEAFF. CDR3 DNA: TGTGCCAGCAGCCCCGCACAGACGAACACTGAAGCTTTCTTT.

V usage is TRBV28 and J usage is TRBJ1-2; D call uncertain. V was clipped by 6 bases and J by 8 bases, with 13 bases between them. Germline CDR1 reads MDHEN; CDR2 reads SYDVKM. CDR3 length: 12 residues. The CDR3 protein is CASSPGRWGYTF. The CDR3 DNA follows: TGTGCCAGCAGCCCTGGGAGGTGGGGCTACACCTTC.

The rearrangement links TRBV7-9 to TRBJ1-6; D is possibly TRBD1 (5 bases). The V and J ends lost 5 bases and 1 base respectively, with 12 bases between them. The germline CDR1 and CDR2 sequences are SEHNR and FQNEAQ (reference sequence). The CDR3 length is 16 residues. CDR3: CASSHYGGSYNSPLHF. CDR3 nucleotides: TGTGCCAGCAGCCACTACGGGGGGTCCTATAATTCACCCCTCCACTTT.

The chain recombines TRBV6-4 with TRBJ2-7; perhaps TRBD2 as D (6 bases). Germline CDR1 is MRHNA and CDR2 is SNTAGT. The CDR3 totals 13 residues. V lost 6 bases and J 4 bases, leaving 13 bases between the germline ends. DNA of the CDR3: TGTGCCAGCAGCATGGAGGAGGGGTACGAGCAGTACTTC. Translating it yields CASSMEEGYEQYF.

The V call is TRBV28, the J call TRBJ1-5; possibly TRBD1 for D (5 bases). CDR1 and CDR2 from the germline V gene are MDHEN and SYDVKM. Trimming shortened V by 6 bases and J by 0 bases, and 12 bases separated the two germline ends. The CDR3 is 15 residues long. CDR3 region: CASRAGGDSNQPQHF. DNA of the CDR3: TGTGCCAGCAGGGCCGGGGGTGATAGCAATCAGCCCCAGCATTTT.

This sequence joins TRBV27 and TRBJ1-3; D is ambiguous. Germline V CDR1 and CDR2: MNHEY, SMNVEV (reference sequence). This CDR3 region has 14 residues. V was clipped by 0 bases and J by 0 bases, with 3 bases between them. In DNA, the CDR3 is TGTGCCAGCAGTTTATCCCCCTCTGGAAACACCATATATTTT. Its translation is CASSLSPSGNTIYF.

This clone was seen once. The chain combines TRBV19 with TRBJ2-2; perhaps TRBD2 as D (6 bases). The CDR3 runs to 14 residues. Germline V gene lookup returns CDR1 LNHDA and CDR2 SQIVND (reference sequence). Trimming shortened V by 7 bases and J by 6 bases, and 15 bases separated the two germline ends. The chain's CDR3 is CASMSGGKAGELFF. DNA for the CDR3: TGTGCCAGTATGTCTGGCGGGAAGGCCGGGGAGCTGTTTTTT.

The genes are TRBV7-2 and TRBJ2-1; D unresolved. The CDR3 has 15 residues. CDR1 and CDR2 from the germline V gene are SGHTA and FQGNSA. The V end was cut by 3 bases, the J end by 6 bases, with 15 bases between. CDR3 in DNA: TGTGCCAGCAGCTTTTCGCAGACCTTCGGCAATGAGCAGTTCTTC. It specifies CASSFSQTFGNEQFF.

The J gene is TRBJ2-3, the V gene TRBV10-3, with TRBD2 matching 12 bases. The CDR3 totals 16 residues. The germline gives CDR1 ENHRY, CDR2 SYGVKD. V was pared by 6 bases and J by 4 bases, with 8 bases of the junction left unmatched. The CDR3, as DNA: TGTGCCATCAGACCCCTAGCGGGAGGGTGGGCAGATACGCAGTATTTT. Translating gives CAIRPLAGGWADTQYF.

The rearrangement joins TRBV19 to TRBJ2-3; 7 nucleotides match TRBD2. The CDR3 totals 11 residues. Trimming cost V 7 bases and J 8 bases; bases outside gene matches: 3. The germline V gene has CDR1 LNHDA and CDR2 SQIVND (reference sequence). The DNA for the CDR3 is TGTGCCAGTAAGACGGGGGGTACGCAGTATTTT. It specifies CASKTGGTQYF.

The chain carries TRBV7-2 and TRBJ2-7; 9 positions match TRBD2. With 3 bases clipped from V and 2 bases from J, the junction kept 5 bases outside the gene matches. The CDR3 has 15 residues. Per germline, CDR1 SGHTA and CDR2 FQGNSA. As DNA, the CDR3 is TGTGCCAGCAGCTTTACGGCGGGAGGGACCTACGAGCAGTACTTC. Translation: CASSFTAGGTYEQYF.

V and J are TRBV9 and TRBJ2-3; 7 bases match TRBD2. From germline, CDR1 is SGDLS and CDR2 YYNGEE. Trimming cost V 4 bases and J 9 bases; bases outside gene matches: 20. This CDR3 has 17 residues. In DNA form, the CDR3 reads TGTGCCAGCAGCCCCCCCAGGAGCGGGGTGCTTAATTTCACGCAGTATTTT. Translating it yields CASSPPRSGVLNFTQYF.

This rearrangement joins TRBV28 to TRBJ2-5; 8 positions match TRBD2. J lost 3 bases, V lost 6 bases, and 6 bases had no gene match. The CDR3 totals 14 residues. In germline, CDR1 is MDHEN, CDR2 SYDVKM. Here the CDR3 DNA reads TGTGCCAGCAGCTTTAGCGGGAAGGAAGAGACCCAGTACTTC. Translation gives CASSFSGKEETQYF.

This chain links TRBV28 with TRBJ1-5; D gene ambiguous. The germline V and J ends were trimmed by 5 bases and 0 bases, with 14 bases remaining between them. From germline, CDR1 is MDHEN and CDR2 SYDVKM. CDR3 length: 16 amino acids. The CDR3 is CASSRRRTYSNQPQHF. As DNA, the CDR3 is TGTGCCAGCAGTCGGCGACGGACCTATAGCAATCAGCCCCAGCATTTT. The variable domain in full, completed from reference TRBV28 and TRBJ1-5, reads DVKVTQSSRYLVKRTGEKVFLECVQDMDHENMFWYRQDPGLGLRLIYFSYDVKMKEKGDIPEGYSVSREKKERFSLILESASTNQTSMYLCASSRRRTYSNQPQHFGDGTRLSIL.

This clone has only one observation. V usage is TRBV5-1 and J usage is TRBJ1-4; D is uncertain. The CDR3 loop spans 17 amino acids. Germline V gives CDR1 SGHRS, CDR2 YFSETQ. V shed 0 bases and J shed 2 bases, with 14 bases lying between them. Here the CDR3 DNA reads TGCGCCAGCAGCTTGGACGTCGCGTCCGGGACTAATGAAAAACTGTTTTTT. It translates to CASSLDVASGTNEKLFF.

The chain links TRBV9 to TRBJ2-1, with TRBD1 matching over 7 bases. Germline loops: CDR1 SGDLS, CDR2 YYNGEE. V shed 3 bases, J shed 1 base, and the junction held 1 base outside the gene matches. This CDR3 region has 14 residues. CDR3 nucleotide sequence: TGTGCCAGCAGCGCCAGGGGGTCCTACAATGAGCAGTTCTTC. It encodes CASSARGSYNEQFF.

V and J are TRBV11-2 and TRBJ2-2; TRBD2 is a possible D gene (5 bases). CDR1 SGHAT and CDR2 FQNNGV come from the germline V gene. The length of the CDR3 is 15 residues. V dropped 2 bases and J dropped 6 bases, with 13 bases sitting between them. CDR3 nucleotide sequence: TGTGCCAGCAGCTTACTCCGACCCGGGGCCGGGGAGCTGTTTTTT. It encodes CASSLLRPGAGELFF.

This chain links TRBV28 with TRBJ2-6; D assignment may be TRBD1 or TRBD2 (5 bases each). The germline V gene has CDR1 MDHEN and CDR2 SYDVKM. This CDR3 spans 14 amino acids. The V end was cut by 5 bases, the J end by 2 bases, with 7 bases between. The CDR3 loop reads CASSGTAGANVLTF. The DNA for the CDR3 is TGTGCCAGCAGTGGGACGGCTGGGGCCAACGTCCTGACTTTC. The full variable domain, its missing parts supplied by reference TRBV28 and TRBJ2-6, is DVKVTQSSRYLVKRTGEKVFLECVQDMDHENMFWYRQDPGLGLRLIYFSYDVKMKEKGDIPEGYSVSREKKERFSLILESASTNQTSMYLCASSGTAGANVLTFGAGSRLTVL.